This passage covers 20 T cell receptor beta chains from one sample sequenced in a study of cytomegalovirus exposure and HLA in healthy donors. TCRdb keeps only in-frame clones here, not all; method: immunoSEQ multiplex PCR. The table shows about 88,000 clones, with roughly 84% occurring only once. Sequencing used PBMCs. The receptors were gathered from a woman under 30 in good health and CMV-seropositive.

The chain couples TRBV30 to TRBJ2-1; possibly TRBD2 for D (6 bases). This CDR3 spans 14 amino acids. V dropped 1 base and J dropped 8 bases, with 15 bases sitting between them. From germline, CDR1 is GTSNPN and CDR2 SVGIG (reference sequence). This CDR3 reads CAWSAQWGVDEQFF. DNA for the CDR3: TGTGCCTGGAGTGCGCAGTGGGGGGTCGATGAGCAGTTCTTC. The full variable domain, rest sourced from reference TRBV30 and TRBJ2-1, is SQTIHQWPATLVQPVGSPLSLECTVEGTSNPNLYWYRQAAGRGLQLLFYSVGIGQISSEVPQNLSASRPQDRQFILSSKKLLLSDSGFYLCAWSAQWGVDEQFFGPGTRLTVL.

The rearrangement links TRBV5-4 to TRBJ1-5, with TRBD1 as a possible D gene (6 bases). The CDR3 is 15 residues long. V was cut by 2 bases and J by 8 bases, with 17 bases left in between. Germline V gene sequence: CDR1 SGHNT, CDR2 YYREEE (reference sequence). In DNA, the CDR3 is TGTGCCAGCAGCTTCTGGCAGGGGTTTGGAGAGCCCCAGCATTTT. It translates to CASSFWQGFGEPQHF.

The V call is TRBV7-8, the J call TRBJ2-7, with a tentative D call TRBD1 (7 bases). Germline V CDR1 and CDR2: SGHVS, FQNEAQ. V shed 5 bases and J shed 2 bases, with 13 bases lying between them. CDR3 length equals 14 residues. The CDR3 here is CASSDSGGPYEQYF. CDR3 bases: TGTGCCAGCAGCGACTCAGGGGGGCCCTACGAGCAGTACTTC.

This chain joins TRBV10-3 and TRBJ2-7; 9 positions agree with TRBD1. V shed 4 bases, J shed 3 bases, and the junction held 7 bases outside the gene matches. Germline lookup yields CDR1 ENHRY and CDR2 SYGVKD. This CDR3 contains 15 residues. The CDR3 region is CAISGSTGGSYEQYF. DNA for the CDR3: TGTGCCATCAGTGGCTCTACAGGGGGCAGCTACGAGCAGTACTTC.

The chain's CDR3 is CASSADQGQPQHF. Written as DNA, the CDR3 is TGTGCCAGCAGTGCCGACCAGGGTCAGCCCCAGCATTTT. V is TRBV6-4 and J is TRBJ1-5; D is possibly TRBD1 (5 bases). The CDR3 covers 13 residues. CDR1 is MRHNA, CDR2 SNTAGT, per germline. Trimming cost V 4 bases and J 6 bases, with 10 bases left between them.

The chain is built from TRBV27 and TRBJ1-5, with 8 bases fitting TRBD1. The germline V gene has CDR1 MNHEY and CDR2 SMNVEV (reference sequence). V dropped 8 bases and J dropped 2; count of bases not matched to a gene: 8. The CDR3 is 15 residues long. CDR3 sequence reads: CASGEQGGGNQPQHF. The CDR3 DNA sequence: TGTGCCAGCGGGGAACAGGGGGGGGGCAATCAGCCCCAGCATTTT.

This chain connects TRBV11-1 to TRBJ2-1; 10 bases are shared with TRBD1. Losses at the gene ends were 5 bases for V and 8 bases for J; bases not matched to a gene: 6. Per germline, CDR1 SGHAT and CDR2 FQDESV (reference sequence). The CDR3 totals 14 residues. CDR3 protein: CASSRGQGRDEQFF. CDR3 nucleotide sequence: TGTGCCAGCAGCAGGGGACAGGGGAGGGATGAGCAGTTCTTC.

CDR3 amino acids: CASRDQLSADTQYF. The CDR3 DNA follows: TGTGCCAGTAGGGACCAGCTTAGCGCAGATACGCAGTATTTT. V is TRBV19 and J is TRBJ2-3; weak D call: TRBD2 (5 bases). Trimming shortened V by 6 bases and J by 4 bases, and 14 bases separated the two germline ends. CDR1 is LNHDA, CDR2 SQIVND, per germline (reference sequence). The CDR3 spans 14 residues.

V gene TRBV19 combines with J gene TRBJ2-1; D is unresolved. V was pared by 4 bases and J by 9 bases, with 10 bases between. CDR1 is LNHDA and CDR2 is SQIVND in the germline V gene (reference sequence). The length of the CDR3 is 12 residues. CDR3 loop: CASSSRRSEQFF. Written as DNA, the CDR3 is TGTGCCAGTAGTAGTAGAAGAAGTGAGCAGTTCTTC. The whole variable domain, filled in from reference TRBV19 and TRBJ2-1, reads DGGITQSPKYLFRKEGQNVTLSCEQNLNHDAMYWYRQDPGQGLRLIYYSQIVNDFQKGDIAEGYSVSREKKESFPLTVTSAQKNPTAFYLCASSSRRSEQFFGPGTRLTVL.

V gene TRBV4-2 combines with J gene TRBJ2-1; TRBD1 agrees at 8 bases. The V and J ends lost 1 base and 4 bases, in that order; junction bases with no gene match: 0. The CDR3 extends over 14 amino acids. CDR1 LGHNA and CDR2 YNFKEQ come from the germline V gene. Here the CDR3 DNA reads TGTGCCAGCAGCCAAGGGGACAGGTACAATGAGCAGTTCTTC. It is translated as CASSQGDRYNEQFF.

This chain uses TRBV4-2 with TRBJ1-1; D unclear. Germline V gene lookup returns CDR1 LGHNA and CDR2 YNFKEQ. CDR3 length: 15 residues. Trimming pared 0 bases from V and 1 base from J, leaving 9 bases between. In nucleotides, the CDR3 is TGTGCCAGCAGCCAAGATCTAGGTGGGAACACTGAAGCTTTCTTT. Encoded protein: CASSQDLGGNTEAFF.

This chain links TRBV21-1 with TRBJ2-7; the D call of TRBD1 is as the table states it, not checked on the DNA. TRBV21-1 is reported as a pseudogene. This CDR3 is built from 14 residues. DNA for the CDR3: TGTGCCAGCAGCCTAGAACAGGGGCCCTACGAGCAGTACTTC. Translation: CASSLEQGPYEQYF.

This chain joins TRBV28 and TRBJ2-7, with a weak D call TRBD1 (6 bases). Trimming stripped 5 bases from V and 3 bases from J, with 14 bases between. This CDR3 has 14 amino acids. Germline V gene sequence: CDR1 MDHEN, CDR2 SYDVKM. The CDR3 is CASSPQQGFYEQYF. In DNA form, the CDR3 reads TGTGCCAGCAGTCCGCAACAGGGTTTCTACGAGCAGTACTTC.

This sequence joins TRBV9 and TRBJ2-5; 8 positions match TRBD2. This CDR3 spans 16 amino acids. Germline CDR1 reads SGDLS; CDR2 reads YYNGEE. Losses at the gene ends were 0 bases for V and 4 bases for J; bases not matched to a gene: 8. CDR3 sequence: CASSVGEAGVGETQYF. For the CDR3, the DNA is TGTGCCAGCAGCGTAGGGGAAGCGGGGGTAGGAGAGACCCAGTACTTC.

In DNA, the CDR3 is TGCAGCGTCCGGGACAGTCACACTGAAGCTTTCTTT. Amino acid sequence: CSVRDSHTEAFF. The gene calls are TRBV29-1 and TRBJ1-1; 7 bases map to TRBD1. The CDR3 contains 12 residues. CDR1 and CDR2 from the germline V gene are SQVTM and ANQGSEA. Trimming cost V 6 bases and J 3 bases; bases outside gene matches: 4.

The chain has TRBV6-1 and TRBJ2-7, with D possibly being TRBD2 (6 bases). CDR1 is MNHNS and CDR2 is SASEGT in the germline V gene. V dropped 5 bases and J dropped 5 bases, with 19 bases sitting between them. This CDR3 is 15 amino acids long. The CDR3 bases are TGTGCCAGCAGTTCGGGACCCAGCCCGGGGGACGAGCAGTACTTC. This gives the protein CASSSGPSPGDEQYF.

As DNA, the CDR3 is TGTGCCAGCTCACCAACAGCTAGCAATCAGCCCCAGCATTTT. Protein product: CASSPTASNQPQHF. The gene calls are TRBV18 and TRBJ1-5; unclear D gene. Trimming took 2 bases from V and 0 from J, leaving 5 bases between them. Germline V CDR1 and CDR2: KGHSH, LQKENI. The length of the CDR3 is 14 residues.

In this sample, this clone turned up a few times. The gene calls are TRBV11-2 and TRBJ1-2; D not certain. V was shortened by 0 bases and J by 0 bases, with 11 bases between the two germline ends. Germline-derived CDR1 and CDR2 are SGHAT and FQNNGV. The CDR3 runs to 16 residues. CDR3 residues: CASSLDVQLSNYGYTF. The CDR3 region has the DNA TGTGCCAGCAGCTTAGATGTACAGCTATCTAACTATGGCTACACCTTC.

The V gene is TRBV19, the J gene TRBJ1-2; 9 bases align to TRBD1. The CDR3 spans 16 residues. Germline V gives CDR1 LNHDA, CDR2 SQIVND (reference sequence). With 2 bases clipped from V and 3 bases from J, the junction kept 7 bases outside the gene matches. Here the CDR3 DNA reads TGTGCCAGTAGTATACCCGTGGGACAGGGCCACTATGGCTACACCTTC. It encodes CASSIPVGQGHYGYTF.

The table lists this clone with a few counts. The chain links TRBV5-1 to TRBJ2-7; 12 bases fit TRBD2. This CDR3 has 15 amino acids. J lost 4 bases, V lost 4 bases, and 6 bases had no gene match. Germline V lookup: CDR1 SGHRS, CDR2 YFSETQ. The CDR3 sequence: CASSPLLAGGYEQYF. Here the CDR3 DNA reads TGCGCCAGCAGCCCCTTGCTAGCGGGGGGGTACGAGCAGTACTTC.